The T cell receptor beta chain described here comes from a study of control samples from healthy donors and cancer patients. The ends were cut back, 10 bases at V and 6 bases at J, with 13 bases in the middle. CDR1 and CDR2 from the germline V gene are MNHEY and SVGAGI. The CDR3 spans 11 residues. Clones were sequenced by immunoSEQ multiplex PCR, and TCRdb holds only the in-frame ones, with some missing. The repertoire holds roughly 170,000 clones, around 94% seen once, with around 1.3% in the top ten. The sample was blood. The chain has TRBV6-5 and TRBJ2-7; D tentatively reads TRBD1 or TRBD2 (5 bases each). The source of this sequence is a woman aged 18-29 years in good health. CDR3 DNA: TGTGCCATATCCTATGGGGGCGAGCAGTACTTC. Protein product: CAISYGGEQYF.